The present entry profiles one TCR beta chain with its context. This clone's antigen is unknown. No per-base quality is available; no much larger clone lies one base away. The data are from a study of technical replicates of blood from a handful of donors (dated by TCRdb to 2016 to 2017). Library method: the immunoSEQ multiplex PCR assay. As stored in TCRdb, this immuneACCESS dataset retains in-frame rearrangements with V and J assigned. A fraction of the clones does not appear; measured against another copy, unresolved V genes explain less than half of the discrepancy, and the remainder lacks a known reason. Present in this sample are around 85,000 clones, around 94% of which were seen just once. 0.25% of the sample rests with the top ten. The V and J ends are trimmed by 4 bases and 7 bases, leaving 21 bases between them. The CDR3, from cysteine to phenylalanine, totals 16 residues. Of all the DNA, just the CDR3 is kept, 48 bases in frame from base 1. CDR1 and CDR2 are drawn from the germline V gene: SGHDT, YYEEEE.

Sequenced: T cells isolated from PBMCs. The origin of this receptor is a human donor in good health. In this chain, TRBV5-6 is recombined with TRBJ1-5; the best D guess is TRBD1, with 6 bases matching. In nucleotide form, the sequence is TGTGCCAGCAGCCCCTGGCTCGGGGGGGCGGGGCAGCCCCAGCATTTT. It codes for CASSPWLGGAGQPQHF.